These T cell receptor beta chains were read from a single sample in a study of shared clonotypes between healthy human individuals. Produced via immunoSEQ multiplex PCR; TCRdb's table is partial and in-frame only. The table shows 2 million to 2.5 million clones, with more than 80% occurring only once. Source material: naive CD4+ T cells from PBMCs. The source of these receptors is a man younger than 30 in good health. Some clones in this sample may be carry-over from other donors' samples. The CDR3 runs from the conserved cysteine through the conserved F or W. The order of the fields is D gene, CDR3 length, J gene, V gene, clone size, CDR3 protein, CDR3 DNA. The D gene is left open where the match is weak. The size field is filled for only some rows; it gives once, few, many or a size class.

d_call: NA; cdr3_length: 15; j_call: TRBJ2-2; v_call: TRBV23-1; clone_size: NA; cdr3_aa: CASSHTGTYTGELFF; cdr3_nt: TGCGCCAGCAGTCACACCGGGACCTACACCGGGGAGCTGTTTTTT
d_call: TRBD1; cdr3_length: 17; j_call: TRBJ1-4; v_call: TRBV25-1; clone_size: NA; cdr3_aa: CASSEDRPGTGEGKLFF; cdr3_nt: TGTGCCAGCAGTGAGGATAGACCGGGGACAGGGGAAGGAAAACTGTTTTTT
d_call: TRBD2; cdr3_length: 16; j_call: TRBJ2-2; v_call: TRBV7-8; clone_size: NA; cdr3_aa: CASSQLAGANTGELFF; cdr3_nt: TGTGCCAGCAGCCAACTAGCGGGAGCGAACACCGGGGAGCTGTTTTTT
d_call: NA; cdr3_length: 16; j_call: TRBJ2-4; v_call: TRBV28; clone_size: NA; cdr3_aa: CASSSLRRGQGNIQYF; cdr3_nt: TGTGCCAGCAGCTCCCTTCGACGGGGCCAGGGGAACATTCAGTACTTC
d_call: NA; cdr3_length: 13; j_call: TRBJ1-1; v_call: TRBV10-3; clone_size: few; cdr3_aa: CAIKDSMNTEAFF; cdr3_nt: TGTGCCATCAAAGACAGCATGAACACTGAAGCTTTCTTT
d_call: NA; cdr3_length: 14; j_call: TRBJ2-7; v_call: TRBV6-1; clone_size: NA; cdr3_aa: CASSVGLTGYEQYF; cdr3_nt: TGTGCCAGCAGTGTTGGGCTTACGGGATACGAGCAGTACTTC
d_call: NA; cdr3_length: 14; j_call: TRBJ2-7; v_call: TRBV18; clone_size: NA; cdr3_aa: CASSPQGGTYEQYF; cdr3_nt: TGTGCCAGCTCGCCACAGGGTGGGACCTACGAGCAGTACTTC
d_call: NA; cdr3_length: 12; j_call: TRBJ1-5; v_call: TRBV7-9; clone_size: few; cdr3_aa: CASSLQRQPQHF; cdr3_nt: TGTGCCAGCAGCTTACAGAGGCAGCCCCAGCATTTT
d_call: TRBD2; cdr3_length: 16; j_call: TRBJ2-1; v_call: TRBV4-1; clone_size: NA; cdr3_aa: CASSQPISGVNNEQFF; cdr3_nt: TGCGCCAGCAGCCAACCGATTAGCGGGGTTAACAATGAGCAGTTCTTC
d_call: NA; cdr3_length: 21; j_call: TRBJ2-1; v_call: TRBV27; clone_size: NA; cdr3_aa: CASSLRSTGGTSGSSYNEQFF; cdr3_nt: TGTGCCAGCAGTTTACGATCGACAGGGGGCACTAGCGGGAGTAGCTACAATGAGCAGTTCTTC
d_call: NA; cdr3_length: 13; j_call: TRBJ1-1; v_call: TRBV2; clone_size: NA; cdr3_aa: CASSNSWLTEAFF; cdr3_nt: TGTGCCAGCAGTAACTCGTGGCTCACTGAAGCTTTCTTT
d_call: NA; cdr3_length: 12; j_call: TRBJ2-7; v_call: TRBV18; clone_size: NA; cdr3_aa: CASSRLLGEQYF; cdr3_nt: TGTGCCAGCTCACGACTCTTAGGCGAGCAGTACTTC
d_call: NA; cdr3_length: 18; j_call: TRBJ2-3; v_call: TRBV27; clone_size: NA; cdr3_aa: CASSLNPPQRRGTDTQYF; cdr3_nt: TGTGCCAGCAGTTTAAATCCCCCCCAACGGAGGGGCACAGATACGCAGTATTTT
d_call: TRBD1; cdr3_length: 15; j_call: TRBJ2-3; v_call: TRBV5-6; clone_size: NA; cdr3_aa: CASSLGQGRADTQYF; cdr3_nt: TGTGCCAGCAGCCTCGGACAGGGTCGCGCAGATACGCAGTATTTT
d_call: NA; cdr3_length: 16; j_call: TRBJ2-1; v_call: TRBV7-3; clone_size: NA; cdr3_aa: CASSTSFSRSYNEQFF; cdr3_nt: TGTGCCAGCAGTACTTCTTTCTCGCGCTCCTACAATGAGCAGTTCTTC
d_call: TRBD1; cdr3_length: 15; j_call: TRBJ1-4; v_call: TRBV7-9; clone_size: few; cdr3_aa: CASSSGQGRREKLFF; cdr3_nt: TGTGCCAGCAGCTCCGGACAGGGACGTCGGGAAAAACTGTTTTTT
d_call: NA; cdr3_length: 13; j_call: TRBJ1-2; v_call: TRBV30; clone_size: NA; cdr3_aa: CAWRTRANYGYTF; cdr3_nt: TGTGCCTGGAGAACCAGAGCTAACTATGGCTACACCTTC
d_call: NA; cdr3_length: 15; j_call: TRBJ2-7; v_call: TRBV27; clone_size: NA; cdr3_aa: CASSLVGGASYEQYF; cdr3_nt: TGTGCCAGCAGTTTAGTAGGGGGAGCCTCCTACGAGCAGTACTTC
d_call: NA; cdr3_length: 16; j_call: TRBJ1-4; v_call: TRBV5-5; clone_size: NA; cdr3_aa: CASSTQIQREYEKLFF; cdr3_nt: TGTGCCAGCAGCACCCAAATACAGCGGGAGTATGAAAAACTGTTTTTT
d_call: NA; cdr3_length: 16; j_call: TRBJ1-1; v_call: TRBV6-5; clone_size: NA; cdr3_aa: CASSYVRQLVNTEAFF; cdr3_nt: TGTGCCAGCAGTTACGTACGACAACTCGTGAACACTGAAGCTTTCTTT
d_call: NA; cdr3_length: 14; j_call: TRBJ1-2; v_call: TRBV27; clone_size: NA; cdr3_aa: CASSSRGVNYGYTF; cdr3_nt: TGTGCCAGCAGTTCCCGGGGGGTGAACTATGGCTACACCTTC
d_call: NA; cdr3_length: 15; j_call: TRBJ1-4; v_call: TRBV5-6; clone_size: NA; cdr3_aa: CASNQATGMYEKLFF; cdr3_nt: TGTGCCAGCAACCAGGCTACAGGGATGTATGAAAAACTGTTTTTT
d_call: NA; cdr3_length: 16; j_call: TRBJ2-2; v_call: TRBV7-3; clone_size: NA; cdr3_aa: CASSLMGGADTGELFF; cdr3_nt: TGTGCCAGCAGCTTAATGGGGGGCGCTGACACCGGGGAGCTGTTTTTT
d_call: NA; cdr3_length: 14; j_call: TRBJ2-7; v_call: TRBV28; clone_size: NA; cdr3_aa: CASSRGGFSYEQYF; cdr3_nt: TGTGCCAGCAGTCGAGGGGGTTTCTCCTACGAGCAGTACTTC
d_call: TRBD2; cdr3_length: 12; j_call: TRBJ2-3; v_call: TRBV2; clone_size: once; cdr3_aa: CASTGERTSQYF; cdr3_nt: TGTGCCAGCACCGGGGAGAGGACTAGCCAGTATTTT
d_call: NA; cdr3_length: 14; j_call: TRBJ2-2; v_call: TRBV10-3; clone_size: NA; cdr3_aa: CATLATANTGELFF; cdr3_nt: TGTGCCACTCTAGCGACAGCGAACACCGGGGAGCTGTTTTTT
d_call: NA; cdr3_length: 16; j_call: TRBJ2-5; v_call: TRBV7-9; clone_size: NA; cdr3_aa: CASSYSGSKRRETQYF; cdr3_nt: TGTGCCAGCAGCTATTCTGGCTCAAAGAGGAGAGAGACCCAGTACTTC
d_call: NA; cdr3_length: 14; j_call: TRBJ2-3; v_call: TRBV28; clone_size: NA; cdr3_aa: CASSLSSGTDTQYF; cdr3_nt: TGTGCCAGCAGTTTATCGTCAGGAACAGATACGCAGTATTTT
d_call: NA; cdr3_length: 13; j_call: TRBJ1-1; v_call: TRBV5-1; clone_size: NA; cdr3_aa: CASSADGNTEAFF; cdr3_nt: TGCGCCAGCAGCGCTGACGGGAACACTGAAGCTTTCTTT
d_call: TRBD2; cdr3_length: 15; j_call: TRBJ2-3; v_call: TRBV6-1; clone_size: NA; cdr3_aa: CATLLLAGGPDTQYF; cdr3_nt: TGTGCCACCCTCCTTCTAGCGGGAGGGCCAGATACGCAGTATTTT
d_call: NA; cdr3_length: 15; j_call: TRBJ2-1; v_call: TRBV29-1; clone_size: NA; cdr3_aa: CSVEDRHLSYNEQFF; cdr3_nt: TGCAGCGTTGAAGATCGCCATTTATCATACAATGAGCAGTTCTTC
d_call: NA; cdr3_length: 13; j_call: TRBJ1-4; v_call: TRBV4-1; clone_size: NA; cdr3_aa: CASSQDRRGRRFF; cdr3_nt: TGCGCCAGCAGCCAAGATAGGCGGGGCAGGAGGTTTTTT
d_call: TRBD2; cdr3_length: 15; j_call: TRBJ2-1; v_call: TRBV27; clone_size: NA; cdr3_aa: CASTGTSDRYNEQFF; cdr3_nt: TGTGCCAGCACTGGGACTAGCGATAGGTACAATGAGCAGTTCTTC
d_call: TRBD2; cdr3_length: 15; j_call: TRBJ2-2; v_call: TRBV11-2; clone_size: NA; cdr3_aa: CASTYSGSNTGELFF; cdr3_nt: TGTGCCAGCACCTATAGCGGGTCGAACACCGGGGAGCTGTTTTTT
d_call: TRBD1; cdr3_length: 14; j_call: TRBJ2-5; v_call: TRBV2; clone_size: NA; cdr3_aa: CASSVQGDLETQYF; cdr3_nt: TGTGCCAGCAGTGTACAGGGGGACCTAGAGACCCAGTACTTC
d_call: TRBD1; cdr3_length: 15; j_call: TRBJ2-2; v_call: TRBV2; clone_size: NA; cdr3_aa: CASSSPGQGSGELFF; cdr3_nt: TGTGCCAGCAGTTCACCGGGACAGGGTTCCGGGGAGCTGTTTTTT
d_call: NA; cdr3_length: 15; j_call: TRBJ1-5; v_call: TRBV19; clone_size: NA; cdr3_aa: CASSIVDSLNQPQHF; cdr3_nt: TGTGCCAGTAGTATAGTTGACAGCCTTAATCAGCCCCAGCATTTT
d_call: TRBD1; cdr3_length: 16; j_call: TRBJ1-2; v_call: TRBV28; clone_size: NA; cdr3_aa: CASSSVRGGQGGGYTF; cdr3_nt: TGTGCCAGCAGTTCCGTCCGTGGCGGACAGGGGGGTGGCTACACCTTC
d_call: TRBD1; cdr3_length: 13; j_call: TRBJ2-7; v_call: TRBV2; clone_size: NA; cdr3_aa: CAGWDRVGYEQYF; cdr3_nt: TGTGCCGGATGGGACAGGGTGGGCTACGAGCAGTACTTC
d_call: TRBD1; cdr3_length: 15; j_call: TRBJ1-2; v_call: TRBV5-1; clone_size: once; cdr3_aa: CASSLATGGGSGYTF; cdr3_nt: TGCGCCAGCAGCTTGGCGACAGGGGGCGGCAGTGGCTACACCTTC
d_call: NA; cdr3_length: 17; j_call: TRBJ2-6; v_call: TRBV5-1; clone_size: NA; cdr3_aa: CASSSTLTISGANVLTF; cdr3_nt: TGCGCCAGCAGCTCCACCCTTACAATCTCTGGGGCCAACGTCCTGACTTTC
d_call: NA; cdr3_length: 14; j_call: TRBJ2-3; v_call: TRBV7-3; clone_size: NA; cdr3_aa: CASSFSGNTDTQYF; cdr3_nt: TGTGCCAGCAGCTTTAGCGGAAACACAGATACGCAGTATTTT
d_call: NA; cdr3_length: 14; j_call: TRBJ1-1; v_call: TRBV18; clone_size: NA; cdr3_aa: CASSHRVTDTEAFF; cdr3_nt: TGTGCCAGCTCGCACAGGGTTACCGACACTGAAGCTTTCTTT
d_call: NA; cdr3_length: 15; j_call: TRBJ1-1; v_call: TRBV28; clone_size: NA; cdr3_aa: CASRSVGRGDTEAFF; cdr3_nt: TGTGCCAGCAGATCGGTAGGGAGGGGGGACACTGAAGCTTTCTTT
d_call: NA; cdr3_length: 16; j_call: TRBJ2-7; v_call: TRBV18; clone_size: NA; cdr3_aa: CASSPAGTGSSYEQYF; cdr3_nt: TGTGCCAGCTCTCCCGCCGGGACGGGAAGCTCCTACGAGCAGTACTTC
d_call: NA; cdr3_length: 14; j_call: TRBJ1-3; v_call: TRBV19; clone_size: once; cdr3_aa: CASTYRLSGNTIYF; cdr3_nt: TGTGCCAGCACTTATAGACTCTCTGGAAACACCATATATTTT
d_call: NA; cdr3_length: 16; j_call: TRBJ1-6; v_call: TRBV15; clone_size: once; cdr3_aa: CATSRDGQGLNSPLHF; cdr3_nt: TGTGCCACCAGCAGAGATGGCCAGGGACTAAATTCACCCCTCCACTTT